One and the same sample provided the 13 T cell receptor beta chains below, sequenced in a study of T cell responses to AZD1222 COVID-19 vaccine. Profiling relied on immunoSEQ multiplex PCR, and the TCRdb table lists in-frame clones only, not all of them. This sample carries about 180,000 clones, around 90% of them seen once, and the ten largest clones take around 1.9%. The material was peripheral blood, obtained 28 days after the second AZD1222 dose. Source of these receptors: an adult who received the AZD1222 COVID-19 vaccine.

The V gene is TRBV27, the J gene TRBJ2-5; D could derive from TRBD1 or TRBD2 (5 bases each). The CDR3 consists of 13 residues. V gave up 3 bases and J gave up 7 bases, with 12 bases separating them. Germline V gene data show CDR1 as MNHEY and CDR2 as SMNVEV (reference sequence). The CDR3 nucleotides are TGTGCCAGCAGTTTTCGCTCTGGGGGGACCCAGTACTTC. Translating gives CASSFRSGGTQYF.

The chain combines TRBV23-1 with TRBJ2-7; TRBD1 matches 10 bases. TRBV23-1 is reported as an ORF; its role is uncertain. J lost 6 bases, V lost 8 bases, and 10 bases had no gene match. The CDR3 has 14 residues. CDR3 sequence: CASRSGTGVGEQYF. In DNA form, the CDR3 reads TGCGCCAGCCGTTCCGGGACAGGGGTCGGCGAGCAGTACTTC.

This chain connects TRBV10-2 to TRBJ2-3; 10 bases align to TRBD2. Trimming cost V 4 bases and J 1 base; bases outside gene matches: 2. The germline V gene encodes CDR1 WSHSY and CDR2 SAAADI. The CDR3 runs to 15 residues. CDR3 in DNA: TGCGCCAGCAGTGTAAGCGGGGGGGGCACAGATACGCAGTATTTT. Translated, it gives CASSVSGGGTDTQYF.

CDR3 in amino acids: CASNIWGRMNTEAFF. CDR3 DNA sequence: TGTGCCAGCAACATATGGGGCAGGATGAACACTGAAGCTTTCTTT. V is TRBV13 and J is TRBJ1-1, with D possibly being TRBD1 (5 bases). Trimming took 7 bases from V and 0 from J, leaving 15 bases between them. Germline V gene sequence: CDR1 PRHDT, CDR2 FYEKMQ (reference sequence). CDR3 length: 15 amino acids.

This sequence joins TRBV7-8 and TRBJ2-7, with 7 bases lining up with TRBD2. The CDR3 is 17 amino acids. Germline V gene data show CDR1 as SGHVS and CDR2 as FQNEAQ. With 1 base clipped from V and 5 bases from J, the junction kept 14 bases outside the gene matches. The CDR3 nucleotides are TGTGCCAGCAGCTTAGTTAGGGGACTACGTTTTAACCACGAGCAGTACTTC. Protein product: CASSLVRGLRFNHEQYF.

The V gene is TRBV5-1, the J gene TRBJ2-3; the match to TRBD2 covers 10 bases. Per the germline V gene, CDR1 is SGHRS and CDR2 is YFSETQ. This CDR3 spans 16 amino acids. J was trimmed by 3 bases and V by 3 bases; bases with no gene match: 7. The CDR3 DNA reads as TGCGCCAGCAGCTCGGGGACTAGCGCTGGTACAGATACGCAGTATTTT. Residues: CASSSGTSAGTDTQYF.

This chain links TRBV5-1 with TRBJ2-7; D gene uncertain. V was shortened by 4 bases and J by 0 bases, with 14 bases between the two germline ends. The CDR3 runs 15 residues. The germline V gene encodes CDR1 SGHRS and CDR2 YFSETQ. CDR3 residues: CASSLRPVSSYEQYF. The DNA of the CDR3 is TGCGCCAGCAGCCTGAGACCCGTCAGCTCCTACGAGCAGTACTTC.

The V and J genes are TRBV30 and TRBJ2-7, with D possibly TRBD2 on 7 matching bases. The CDR3 covers 13 residues. From germline, CDR1 is GTSNPN and CDR2 SVGIG (reference sequence). The germline V and J ends were trimmed by 2 bases and 6 bases, with 14 bases remaining between them. CDR3 DNA: TGTGCCTGGAGTACAATAGGGGGGGGCGAGCAGTACTTC. Amino acids: CAWSTIGGGEQYF.

The V call is TRBV11-3, the J call TRBJ1-1; the D is unclear. V was trimmed by 0 bases and J by 1 base, leaving 3 bases between them. This CDR3 has 13 amino acids. CDR1 is SGHNT, CDR2 YENEEA, per germline. CDR3 in DNA: TGTGCCAGCAGCTTAGAGACGAACACTGAAGCTTTCTTT. Protein: CASSLETNTEAFF. Supplemented by reference TRBV11-3 and TRBJ1-1, the full variable domain reads EAGVVQSPRYKIIEKKQPVAFWCNPISGHNTLYWYLQNLGQGPELLIRYENEEAVDDSQLPKDRFSAERLKGVDSTLKIQPAELGDSAVYLCASSLETNTEAFFGQGTRLTVV.

The chain has TRBV19 and TRBJ2-2; a possible D gene is TRBD1 (6 bases). The V end was cut by 4 bases, the J end by 0 bases, with 15 bases between. Germline lookup yields CDR1 LNHDA and CDR2 SQIVND (reference sequence). CDR3 length: 17 amino acids. The CDR3 reads CASSTPQGLANTGELFF. In DNA, the CDR3 is TGTGCCAGTAGTACCCCTCAGGGGCTTGCGAACACCGGGGAGCTGTTTTTT.

This chain uses TRBV28 with TRBJ2-7, with 10 positions matching TRBD1. The CDR3 is made up of 16 amino acids. The germline CDR1 and CDR2 sequences are MDHEN and SYDVKM. The V gene end was trimmed by 5 bases and the J gene end by 0 bases; junction bases not matched to a gene: 7. CDR3 bases: TGTGCCAGCAGTGGAACGGACAGGGGGAGCTCCTACGAGCAGTACTTC. Translating it yields CASSGTDRGSSYEQYF.

This clone turned up a few times. The V gene is TRBV4-2, the J gene TRBJ2-2; 8 positions agree with TRBD1. Per germline, CDR1 LGHNA and CDR2 YNFKEQ. The CDR3 length is 18 residues. With V trimmed by 2 bases and J by 0 bases, 8 bases remained unmatched. CDR3 sequence reads: CASSQNGRQGPNTGELFF. The CDR3, as DNA: TGTGCCAGCAGCCAAAACGGGAGACAGGGGCCGAACACCGGGGAGCTGTTTTTT.

The V and J genes are TRBV5-4 and TRBJ2-2; D is possibly TRBD1 (5 bases). The CDR3 is 15 residues long. Trimming cost V 5 bases and J 5 bases, with 16 bases left between them. From germline, CDR1 is SGHNT and CDR2 YYREEE (reference sequence). In DNA form, the CDR3 reads TGTGCCAGCAGGGTGGACATCGACTCAACCGGGGAGCTGTTTTTT. It encodes CASRVDIDSTGELFF.